This T cell receptor beta chain appears in the sequencing data of a study of cytomegalovirus exposure and HLA in healthy donors. General study results and limits: The study reported that TCR beta sequences accurately predicted HLA-A and HLA-B alleles in most subjects.

PCR amplification relied on 60 Vbeta primers (plus 13 Jbeta primers). The method was immunoSEQ multiplex PCR; TCRdb's version includes in-frame clones alone and lacks a portion of them. Here the sample spans around 120,000 clones, around 60% being singletons. With regard to this clone: The target antigen is unknown.

Sequences were obtained from PBMCs. The source is a man aged 25 to 40 in good health and CMV-seropositive.

CDR3 DNA: TGTGCCAGCAGCTGGGGACAGGGAGGGAACACTGAAGCTTTCTTT. This codes for CASSWGQGGNTEAFF. V is TRBV5-4 and J is TRBJ1-1; 9 bases align to TRBD1. Trimming took 3 bases from V and 1 from J; bases not matched to a gene: 4. This CDR3 comprises 15 residues. CDR1 and CDR2 (germline): SGHNT, YYREEE (reference sequence).